Below, one T cell receptor (beta chain) is given with its context. This sample is drawn from a study of blood T cell repertoires in COVID-19. On the study more broadly: Donors in the United States, Italy and Spain gave samples during acute or convalescent COVID-19. Nucleic acid was either cDNA or gDNA, and it came from T cells, B-cell-depleted T cells, or PBMCs.

Under the authors' procedure: Reference gene primer amplification gave estimated nucleated cell counts. Sequencing used immunoSEQ multiplex PCR; TCRdb keeps in-frame clones, though not all of them. The DNA was the basis for D and trimming; V, J and clone size are from that table. The table records around 300,000 clones, around 86% of them present only once. The CDR3 extends over 16 amino acids. The trim removed 0 bases at V and 4 bases at J, leaving 5 bases unmatched. Looked up from germline, CDR1 is LNHNV and CDR2 is YYDKDF (reference sequence). The V gene is TRBV15, the J gene TRBJ2-1; 8 nucleotides line up with TRBD2. This TCR derives from a man aged 50-59 years with active or convalescent COVID-19. Sequencing was performed on peripheral blood. CDR3 sequence (DNA): TGTGCCACCAGCAGAGATAAGCGGGAGCTGTACAATGAGCAGTTCTTC. Its protein is CATSRDKRELYNEQFF.